This is a list of T cell receptor beta chains from one sample in a study of T cells expressing NK-cell markers. TCRdb processed the 5' RACE reads again and assigns one entry to each CDR3 protein, with no DNA. In all, the sample yields around 380,000 distinct CDR3 sequences. Sequenced sample: blood T cells: a sorted CD56 or NKG2C T cell subset, CD4+ or CD8+ T cells, or bulk PBMC T cells (not recorded which). These receptor sequences come from a woman aged 45-59 years in good health. CDR3s include the opening cysteine and the closing phenylalanine or tryptophan.

J	V	CDR3
TRBJ2-3	TRBV11-2	CASSLGGTGGMDTQYF
TRBJ2-1	TRBV5-1	CASSLNSGWNEQFF
TRBJ1-5	TRBV4-1	CASSQVVTGGQPQHF
TRBJ1-1	TRBV12-3/TRBV12-4	CASRTSWGAEAFF
TRBJ2-1	TRBV29-1	CSVGEGDGPNEQFF
TRBJ2-3	TRBV12-3/TRBV12-4	CASLAVPGLAGGAGTDTQYF
TRBJ1-5	TRBV20-1	CSARGASDQSQHF
TRBJ2-3	TRBV7-8	CASSLVMVGRRGDTQYF
TRBJ2-6	TRBV5-8	CASSLDGGANVLTF
TRBJ2-1	TRBV29-1	CSVEGHDRDGQFF
TRBJ2-7	TRBV5-1	CASTISAGGGYEQYF
TRBJ2-1	TRBV20-1	CSARHNGRLAYNEQFF
TRBJ1-1	TRBV20-1	CSARGVGPQGAFF
TRBJ1-6	TRBV7-2	CASSLGGRNSPLHF
TRBJ2-2	TRBV6-1	CASRLASGNTGELFF
TRBJ2-5	TRBV14	CASSNQGLRTQYF
TRBJ2-2	TRBV19	CASSNPGLAGFTGELFF
TRBJ2-5	TRBV6-1	CASSEGVQLETQYF
TRBJ2-2	TRBV5-1	CASSREGESGELFF
TRBJ1-1	TRBV12-3/TRBV12-4	CASINRQGPTEEAFF
TRBJ1-3	TRBV7-3	CASSRSSDSGNTIYF
TRBJ1-5	TRBV5-5	CASSLSRLIGNQPQHF
TRBJ2-5	TRBV7-9	CASSGIQETQYF
TRBJ2-2	TRBV6-4	CASSQRHVGELFF
TRBJ2-3	TRBV7-8	CASSFGQGGHSTDTQYF
TRBJ2-3	TRBV6-6	CASRERQGALDTQYF
TRBJ2-7	TRBV7-3	CASSIVLAGEQYF
TRBJ2-4	TRBV3-1	CASSQEWGYIQYF
TRBJ1-1	TRBV30	CAWSPGGWDTEAFF
TRBJ1-6	TRBV4-2	CASSQKTGGNYNSPLHF
TRBJ1-2	TRBV7-2	CASSSPDTVYYGYTF
TRBJ2-4	TRBV21-1	CASSKEDSYLVAKNIQYF
TRBJ2-2	TRBV19	CASGRRTDTGELFF
TRBJ2-1	TRBV24-1	CATSDFGPGGWRGNEQFF
TRBJ2-1	TRBV20-1	CSASQVAPFHNEQFF
TRBJ2-2	TRBV11-2	CASSFTGTGNTGELFF
TRBJ2-1	TRBV29-1	CSVSSGNEQFF
TRBJ1-5	TRBV19	CASSPPGHSNQPQHF
TRBJ2-7	TRBV28	CASSPVYYEQYF
TRBJ2-1	TRBV2	CASSEGQGSYNEQFF
TRBJ2-3	TRBV12-3/TRBV12-4	CASSLPPGLAFTDTQYF
TRBJ2-7	TRBV27	CASSLTQGLAAPYEQYF
TRBJ2-2	TRBV7-9	CASSLALRLLPGELFF
TRBJ2-5	TRBV14	CASSQDLLETQYF
TRBJ2-7	TRBV20-1	CSADTSSSYEQYF
TRBJ2-7	TRBV24-1	CATSDPRRGGYEQYF
TRBJ1-2	TRBV6-5	CASRINQTGITYGYTF
TRBJ2-1	TRBV19	CASSSDLGGEQFF
TRBJ2-1	TRBV20-1	CSAPGTGQNEQFF
TRBJ2-1	TRBV24-1	CATSDPGTSGPFSYNEQFF
TRBJ2-7	TRBV20-1	CSAIGREGFHEQYF
TRBJ2-1	TRBV6-2/TRBV6-3	CASSLTGTSGRPPFQNDNEQFF
TRBJ2-1	TRBV3-1	CATSSTGETNEQFF
TRBJ1-5	TRBV20-1	CSARGAAFQHF
TRBJ2-5	TRBV20-1	CSAFIAGAGETQYF
TRBJ2-7	TRBV28	CASRGKRLAGSYEQYF
TRBJ2-3	TRBV5-1	CASSSLAAVTDTQYF
TRBJ2-3	TRBV6-4	CASSEPFTYYTQYF
TRBJ2-7	TRBV11-3	CASSSRTSGNSYEQYF